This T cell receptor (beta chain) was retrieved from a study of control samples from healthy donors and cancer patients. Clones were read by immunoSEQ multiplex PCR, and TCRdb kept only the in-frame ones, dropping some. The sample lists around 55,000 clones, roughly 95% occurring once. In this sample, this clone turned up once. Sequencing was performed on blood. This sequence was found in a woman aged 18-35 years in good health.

The CDR3 sequence is CASSQELAETQYF. CDR3 bases: TGCGCCAGCAGCCAAGAACTAGCGGAGACCCAGTACTTC. This rearrangement joins TRBV4-3 to TRBJ2-5; 7 bases match TRBD2. The V and J ends lost 0 bases and 5 bases, in that order; junction bases with no gene match: 0. CDR3 length equals 13 residues. The V gene's germline CDR1 is LGHNA and CDR2 YSLEER.